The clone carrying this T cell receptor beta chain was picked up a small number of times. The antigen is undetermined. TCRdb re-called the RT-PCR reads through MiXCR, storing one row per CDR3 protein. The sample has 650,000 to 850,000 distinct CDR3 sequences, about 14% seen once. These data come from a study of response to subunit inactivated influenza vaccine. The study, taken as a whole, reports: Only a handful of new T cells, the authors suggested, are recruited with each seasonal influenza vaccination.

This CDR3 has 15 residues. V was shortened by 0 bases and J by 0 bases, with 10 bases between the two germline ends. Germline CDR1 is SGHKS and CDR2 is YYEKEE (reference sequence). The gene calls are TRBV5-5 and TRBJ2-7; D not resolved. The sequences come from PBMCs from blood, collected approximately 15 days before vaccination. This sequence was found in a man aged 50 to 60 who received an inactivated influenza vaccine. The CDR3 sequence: CASSLELVNSYEQYF. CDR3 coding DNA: TGTGCCAGCAGCTTGGAATTAGTGAACTCCTACGAGCAGTACTTC.